One and the same sample provided the 18 T cell receptor beta chains below, sequenced in a study of blood T cell repertoires in COVID-19. Clones were sequenced by immunoSEQ multiplex PCR, and TCRdb holds only the in-frame ones, with some missing. The sample shows 45,000 to 55,000 clones, roughly 84% of them seen only once. Sequencing was done on a sample of peripheral blood. These receptors came from a man between 45 and 60 years old with active COVID-19.

CDR3 sequence reads: CASSEARAVGGYTF. CDR3 DNA sequence: TGTGCCAGCAGTGAAGCGAGGGCAGTTGGGGGCTACACCTTC. V gene TRBV2 combines with J gene TRBJ1-2, with D unresolved. Germline CDR1 SNHLY, CDR2 FYNNEI. Trimming shortened V by 0 bases and J by 8 bases, and 13 bases separated the two germline ends. The CDR3 spans 14 residues. Drawing the rest from reference TRBV2 and TRBJ1-2, the complete variable domain is EPEVTQTPSHQVTQMGQEVILRCVPISNHLYFYWYRQILGQKVEFLVSFYNNEISEKSEIFDDQFSVERPDGSNFTLKIRSTKLEDSAMYFCASSEARAVGGYTFGSGTRLTVV.

The rearrangement joins TRBV27 to TRBJ2-5; no firm D call. The CDR3 sequence is 12 residues long. Trimming pared 5 bases from V and 7 bases from J, leaving 11 bases between. Germline assignment: CDR1 MNHEY and CDR2 SMNVEV (reference sequence). The CDR3 reads CASSVPPGTQYF. The CDR3 DNA sequence: TGTGCCAGCAGTGTCCCCCCGGGGACCCAGTACTTC.

The rearrangement uses TRBV28 and TRBJ1-2, with TRBD1 matching 8 bases. The junction had 17 bases not matched to a gene; V was cut back by 6 bases and J by 8 bases. CDR1 is MDHEN, CDR2 SYDVKM, per germline. There are 16 residues in the CDR3. CDR3 region: CASSPIGDRSRGGYTF. The CDR3 nucleotides are TGTGCCAGCAGCCCTATAGGGGACAGGAGTAGGGGGGGCTACACCTTC.

The rearrangement joins TRBV28 to TRBJ1-3; 7 nucleotides align to TRBD1. After removal of 5 bases from V and 2 bases from J, the junction contained 9 bases not matched to a gene. The CDR3 is made up of 16 amino acids. Germline-derived CDR1 and CDR2 are MDHEN and SYDVKM. The CDR3 sequence is CASSPSDRDAGNTIYF. CDR3 nucleotide sequence: TGTGCCAGCAGTCCTTCCGACAGGGACGCTGGAAACACCATATATTTT.

This clone occurred a few times. The V and J genes are TRBV7-2 and TRBJ2-1; tentatively, D is TRBD1 (6 bases). V lost 2 bases to trimming and J lost 6 bases, with 14 bases between them. This CDR3 is built from 15 residues. CDR1 and CDR2 from the germline V gene are SGHTA and FQGNSA. CDR3 DNA: TGTGCCAGCAGCTTACACGGGACATGGGGCAATGAGCAGTTCTTC. Translation: CASSLHGTWGNEQFF.

The rearrangement joins TRBV10-3 to TRBJ1-2, with 10 nucleotides matching TRBD1. This CDR3 region has 18 residues. Trimming removed 2 bases from V and 4 bases from J; junction bases left unmatched: 13. CDR1 and CDR2 from the germline V gene are ENHRY and SYGVKD. CDR3 in DNA: TGTGCCATCAGTGAGCCTCCGGGACAGGGGCCTGGTGGCTATGGCTACACCTTC. Translated, it gives CAISEPPGQGPGGYGYTF.

This sequence joins TRBV24-1 and TRBJ2-7, with D possibly TRBD2 on 5 matching bases. Germline CDR1 is KGHDR and CDR2 is SFDVKD. V was trimmed by 2 bases and J by 1 base, leaving 8 bases between them. This CDR3 has 14 residues. In DNA, the CDR3 is TGTGCCACCAGTGATTCCGGGGAATCCTACGAGCAGTACTTC. Protein: CATSDSGESYEQYF.

The rearrangement joins TRBV7-2 to TRBJ2-5; TRBD1 is a possible D gene (6 bases). V was clipped by 5 bases and J by 4 bases, with 17 bases between them. This CDR3 region has 15 residues. Germline CDR1 and CDR2: SGHTA and FQGNSA. Written as DNA, the CDR3 is TGTGCCAGCAGCAAAACTGGACAGTCCGGAGAGACCCAGTACTTC. It specifies CASSKTGQSGETQYF. The full variable domain, with the rest looked up from reference TRBV7-2 and TRBJ2-5, is GAGVSQSPSNKVTEKGKDVELRCDPISGHTALYWYRQSLGQGLEFLIYFQGNSAPDKSGLPSDRFSAERTGGSVSTLTIQRTQQEDSAVYLCASSKTGQSGETQYFGPGTRLLVL.

A single count supports this clone. The CDR3 loop reads CASSLRTAISTDTQYF. Written as DNA, the CDR3 is TGTGCCAGCAGCCTCCGGACAGCGATTAGCACAGATACGCAGTATTTT. The chain uses TRBV7-9 and TRBJ2-3; tentatively, D is TRBD1 (6 bases). The CDR3 has 16 residues. The germline gives CDR1 SEHNR, CDR2 FQNEAQ (reference sequence). Trimming stripped 5 bases from V and 0 bases from J, with 15 bases between.

The chain recombines TRBV6-6 with TRBJ1-2, with 7 bases matching TRBD1. This CDR3 region has 15 residues. CDR1 is MNHNY and CDR2 is SVGAGI in the germline V gene (reference sequence). With V trimmed by 6 bases and J by 7 bases, 14 bases remained unmatched. This CDR3 reads CASRRTGSGRGGYTF. The CDR3 region has the DNA TGTGCCAGCAGACGGACAGGTTCAGGGCGAGGTGGCTACACCTTC.

V and J are TRBV7-9 and TRBJ1-4; TRBD1 aligns across 7 bases. Germline trimming cut 7 bases from V and 6 bases from J; bases unmatched to any gene: 11. Germline-derived CDR1 and CDR2 are SEHNR and FQNEAQ (reference sequence). The CDR3 length is 15 residues. The CDR3 DNA is TGTGCCAGCACCCCTACCGGGACAGAAGATGAAAAACTGTTTTTT. It codes for CASTPTGTEDEKLFF.

The chain combines TRBV7-6 with TRBJ2-5; TRBD2 agrees at 12 bases. This CDR3 region has 16 residues. The germline CDR1 and CDR2 sequences are SGHVS and FNYEAQ. The junction had 3 bases not matched to a gene; V was cut back by 1 base and J by 3 bases. CDR3 bases: TGTGCCAGCAGCTTAGAGCTAGCGGGGGGGAAAGAGACCCAGTACTTC. Translation gives CASSLELAGGKETQYF. The variable domain in full, completed from reference TRBV7-6 and TRBJ2-5, reads GAGVSQSPRYKVTKRGQDVALRCDPISGHVSLYWYRQALGQGPEFLTYFNYEAQQDKSGLPNDRFSAERPEGSISTLTIQRTEQRDSAMYRCASSLELAGGKETQYFGPGTRLLVL.

In its sample, this clone was seen once. The gene calls are TRBV5-1 and TRBJ1-2; 7 nucleotides align to TRBD1. Germline trimming cut 0 bases from V and 4 bases from J; bases unmatched to any gene: 9. The CDR3 length is 16 residues. The germline V gene encodes CDR1 SGHRS and CDR2 YFSETQ. DNA of the CDR3: TGCGCCAGCAGCTTGGGGGCAGGGGGAATCGGCTATGGCTACACCTTC. Its protein product is CASSLGAGGIGYGYTF.

The chain is built from TRBV5-1 and TRBJ2-1; tentative D call: TRBD2 (5 bases). V was trimmed by 6 bases and J by 0 bases, leaving 13 bases between them. The CDR3 spans 15 residues. CDR1 SGHRS and CDR2 YFSETQ come from the germline V gene. CDR3: CASTAGLSSYNEQFF. As DNA, the CDR3 is TGCGCCAGCACGGCGGGCTTAAGCTCCTACAATGAGCAGTTCTTC.

The chain combines TRBV27 with TRBJ1-5; D remains ambiguous. Per the germline V gene, CDR1 is MNHEY and CDR2 is SMNVEV (reference sequence). The CDR3 is 13 residues long. Trimming took 5 bases from V and 2 from J, leaving 7 bases between them. The CDR3 sequence is CASSPQGNQPQHF. The CDR3 nucleotides are TGTGCCAGCAGTCCTCAGGGCAATCAGCCCCAGCATTTT.

The chain links TRBV19 to TRBJ1-5, with 9 nucleotides matching TRBD1. V shed 7 bases, J shed 5 bases, and the junction held 3 bases outside the gene matches. The CDR3 covers 13 residues. CDR1 is LNHDA and CDR2 is SQIVND in the germline V gene (reference sequence). The CDR3 DNA sequence: TGTGCCAGTATGAACAGGGGGCATCAGCCCCAGCATTTT. Protein: CASMNRGHQPQHF.

The count of this clone is one. This chain joins TRBV14 and TRBJ1-2; TRBD1 matches 9 bases. CDR3 length: 16 residues. Germline V CDR1 and CDR2: SGHDN, FVKESK. V dropped 3 bases and J dropped 8; count of bases not matched to a gene: 13. The CDR3 bases are TGTGCCAGCAGCCAGAGTACCGGGACAGGGTTCGGCGGCTACACCTTC. Protein: CASSQSTGTGFGGYTF.

This clone has just a few counts. The chain is built from TRBV6-5 and TRBJ1-5; 7 nucleotides align to TRBD1. The CDR3 covers 13 residues. Looked up from germline, CDR1 is MNHEY and CDR2 is SVGAGI. V dropped 7 bases and J dropped 7; count of bases not matched to a gene: 7. CDR3 region: CASNGQDWQPQHF. As DNA, the CDR3 is TGTGCCAGCAACGGACAGGACTGGCAGCCCCAGCATTTT.